Listed below are T cell receptor beta chains from one sample, sequenced in a study of T cells in Graves' hyperthyroidism and ophthalmopathy. TCRdb fed the multiplex PCR reads into MiXCR, producing one record per CDR3 protein. The sample shows about 400,000 distinct CDR3 sequences, about 13% of them seen only once. Sequenced material: blood. The receptors derive from a woman in her late teens or twenties with Graves' hyperthyroidism. CDR3s include the opening cysteine and the closing phenylalanine or tryptophan. A D gene is named only where the DNA matches it firmly. Size is stated for part of the rows, as once, few or many counts, or as a class when the clone is expanded.

V gene: TRBV6-2/TRBV6-3
clone size: NA
J gene: TRBJ1-5
D gene: NA
CDR3 DNA: TGTGCCAGCAGTTCTCACGGGCAGCCCCAGCATTTT
CDR3 protein: CASSSHGQPQHF

V gene: TRBV7-9
clone size: many
J gene: TRBJ2-1
D gene: TRBD1
CDR3 DNA: TGTGCCAGCAGCTTCCAGGGGGCCAACAATGAGCAGTTCTTC
CDR3 protein: CASSFQGANNEQFF

V gene: TRBV4-1
clone size: NA
J gene: TRBJ1-6
D gene: NA
CDR3 DNA: TGCGCCAGCAGCCAAGAGCAAGGGACGGGAAATTCACCCCTCCACTTT
CDR3 protein: CASSQEQGTGNSPLHF

V gene: TRBV9
clone size: NA
J gene: TRBJ1-2
D gene: TRBD1
CDR3 DNA: TGTGCCAGCAGCGAGCGGGGACAGGGACGTAATGGCTACACCTTC
CDR3 protein: CASSERGQGRNGYTF

V gene: TRBV28
clone size: many
J gene: TRBJ2-3
D gene: TRBD2
CDR3 DNA: TGTGCCAGCAGTCCACTCGGGGGGGCGCTCACAGATACGCAGTATTTT
CDR3 protein: CASSPLGGALTDTQYF

V gene: TRBV27
clone size: many
J gene: TRBJ2-7
D gene: TRBD2
CDR3 DNA: TGTGCCAGCAGTAAGGGTCGAGCGGGGGCCTCCTACGAGCAGTACTTC
CDR3 protein: CASSKGRAGASYEQYF

V gene: TRBV14
clone size: few
J gene: TRBJ2-6
D gene: NA
CDR3 DNA: TGTGCCAGCAGCCCGACCTGGCAGTCCGGCGGGACTCATGGGGCCAACGTCCTGACTTTC
CDR3 protein: CASSPTWQSGGTHGANVLTF

V gene: TRBV12-3/TRBV12-4
clone size: few
J gene: TRBJ2-4
D gene: TRBD2
CDR3 DNA: TGTGCCAGCAGTCCCCTAGCGGGAATAGCCAAAAACATTCAGTACTTC
CDR3 protein: CASSPLAGIAKNIQYF

V gene: TRBV10-3
clone size: NA
J gene: TRBJ2-1
D gene: NA
CDR3 DNA: TGTGCCATCAGTGAGTCTCCCGAATACAATGAGCAGTTCTTC
CDR3 protein: CAISESPEYNEQFF

V gene: TRBV28
clone size: many
J gene: TRBJ2-7
D gene: NA
CDR3 DNA: TGTGCCAGCAGTTTCGGGGAAGAGCAGTACTTC
CDR3 protein: CASSFGEEQYF

V gene: TRBV5-5
clone size: many
J gene: TRBJ2-7
D gene: NA
CDR3 DNA: TGTGCCAGCAGTCTGGAGGGCTACGAGCAGTACTTC
CDR3 protein: CASSLEGYEQYF

V gene: TRBV5-4
clone size: few
J gene: TRBJ2-1
D gene: TRBD2
CDR3 DNA: TGTGCCAGCAGCCTTCGGACTAGCGGGGACAATGAGCAGTTCTTC
CDR3 protein: CASSLRTSGDNEQFF

V gene: TRBV7-9
clone size: many
J gene: TRBJ2-1
D gene: TRBD2
CDR3 DNA: TGTGCCAGCAGCTTATGGCTAGCGGGGGGTCCAGCCTACAATGAGCAGTTCTTC
CDR3 protein: CASSLWLAGGPAYNEQFF

V gene: TRBV15
clone size: NA
J gene: TRBJ1-3
D gene: NA
CDR3 DNA: TGTGCCACCAGCAGAGATTCGGGGTCCACTGGAAACACCATATATTTT
CDR3 protein: CATSRDSGSTGNTIYF

V gene: TRBV12-3/TRBV12-4
clone size: many
J gene: TRBJ1-5
D gene: NA
CDR3 DNA: TGTGCCAGCAGTTTAAGAGGCGGGTCCAATCAGCCCCAGCATTTT
CDR3 protein: CASSLRGGSNQPQHF

V gene: TRBV28
clone size: many
J gene: TRBJ2-1
D gene: NA
CDR3 DNA: TGTGCCAGCAGGCCCCACTACAATGAGCAGTTCTTC
CDR3 protein: CASRPHYNEQFF

V gene: TRBV5-4
clone size: many
J gene: TRBJ1-2
D gene: TRBD1
CDR3 DNA: TGTGCCAGCAGCCCCTACAGGGGGCTGGATGGCTACACCTTC
CDR3 protein: CASSPYRGLDGYTF

V gene: TRBV4-2
clone size: few
J gene: TRBJ2-5
D gene: NA
CDR3 DNA: TGTGCCAGCAGCGGCTCTGGGACCACCTTGGGGACCCAGTACTTC
CDR3 protein: CASSGSGTTLGTQYF

V gene: TRBV7-9
clone size: many
J gene: TRBJ2-7
D gene: NA
CDR3 DNA: TGTGCCAGCATCACAGGGTTCCCGGGCCGTCCGGTGGGGGAGCAGTACTTC
CDR3 protein: CASITGFPGRPVGEQYF

V gene: TRBV7-2
clone size: many
J gene: TRBJ2-3
D gene: TRBD2
CDR3 DNA: TGTGCCAGCAGACAGGGACTAGCGGGAGTGGATACGCAGTATTTT
CDR3 protein: CASRQGLAGVDTQYF

V gene: TRBV9
clone size: many
J gene: TRBJ2-1
D gene: TRBD1
CDR3 DNA: TGTGCCAGCAGCCCAGACACAGGGGGCGGAGAGCAGTTCTTC
CDR3 protein: CASSPDTGGGEQFF

V gene: TRBV28
clone size: many
J gene: TRBJ2-4
D gene: NA
CDR3 DNA: TGTGCCACCCTCGAAGGGCCGGGGAGCATTCAGTACTTC
CDR3 protein: CATLEGPGSIQYF

V gene: TRBV28
clone size: many
J gene: TRBJ1-1
D gene: NA
CDR3 DNA: TGTGCCAGCAGTTTAAGGGTGGTGGGGGGGGACACTGAAGCTTTCTTT
CDR3 protein: CASSLRVVGGDTEAFF

V gene: TRBV3-1
clone size: many
J gene: TRBJ2-1
D gene: TRBD2
CDR3 DNA: TGTGCCAGCAGGGGTGGACTAGCGGGACTCTACAATGAGCAGTTCTTC
CDR3 protein: CASRGGLAGLYNEQFF

V gene: TRBV20-1
clone size: few
J gene: TRBJ2-2
D gene: TRBD1
CDR3 DNA: TGCAGTGCTAAGAGGACAGGCAACACCGGGGAGCTGTTTTTT
CDR3 protein: CSAKRTGNTGELFF

V gene: TRBV6-2/TRBV6-3
clone size: few
J gene: TRBJ2-1
D gene: NA
CDR3 DNA: TGTGCCAGCAGTTACCCCGTCGGAGGATATACGTTCTTC
CDR3 protein: CASSYPVGGYTFF

V gene: TRBV28
clone size: many
J gene: TRBJ1-1
D gene: NA
CDR3 DNA: TGTGCCAGCAGCCAACCCGCGACAGGGAACACTGAAGCTTTCTTT
CDR3 protein: CASSQPATGNTEAFF

V gene: TRBV7-9
clone size: many
J gene: TRBJ1-1
D gene: NA
CDR3 DNA: TGTGCCAGCAGACTGGGGGACTTGAACACTGAAGCTTTCTTT
CDR3 protein: CASRLGDLNTEAFF

V gene: TRBV4-3
clone size: NA
J gene: TRBJ2-1
D gene: TRBD1
CDR3 DNA: TGCGCCAGCAGCCAAGAGACAGGGGGCAATGAGCAGTTCTTC
CDR3 protein: CASSQETGGNEQFF

V gene: TRBV28
clone size: many
J gene: TRBJ1-4
D gene: NA
CDR3 DNA: TGTGCCAGCAGTCACGGGGAGGCGGACGTTGAAAAACTGTTTTTT
CDR3 protein: CASSHGEADVEKLFF

V gene: TRBV7-6
clone size: many
J gene: TRBJ1-1
D gene: NA
CDR3 DNA: TGTGCCAGCAGCCCTTGGGGGGGTAGGGGCGGGGATGCGAACACTGAAGCTTTCTTT
CDR3 protein: CASSPWGGRGGDANTEAFF

V gene: TRBV5-8
clone size: many
J gene: TRBJ1-2
D gene: NA
CDR3 DNA: TGTGCCAGCAGCTCCGGGAGGGCCAGGCTATATGGCTACACCTTC
CDR3 protein: CASSSGRARLYGYTF

V gene: TRBV5-5
clone size: many
J gene: TRBJ2-3
D gene: TRBD2
CDR3 DNA: TGTGCCAGCAGCTTGGTGGTACTAGCGGGGAGCACAGATACGCAGTATTTT
CDR3 protein: CASSLVVLAGSTDTQYF

V gene: TRBV10-3
clone size: many
J gene: TRBJ2-7
D gene: NA
CDR3 DNA: TGTGCCATCAGTCACATGGGAGTGGGGCAGTACTTC
CDR3 protein: CAISHMGVGQYF

V gene: TRBV11-2
clone size: many
J gene: TRBJ2-7
D gene: TRBD2
CDR3 DNA: TGTGCCAGCAGCTTAGATCTCTCTAGCGGGGCCTACGAGCAGTACTTC
CDR3 protein: CASSLDLSSGAYEQYF